A single sample gave rise to the 22 T cell receptor beta chains below, sequenced in a study of identifying expanded T cells in peripheral blood. The method was immunoSEQ multiplex PCR; TCRdb's version includes in-frame clones alone and lacks a portion of them. The sample includes approximately 90,000 clones, 85% to 90% of them seen just once. Sample: blood. The receptors originated from a person between 18 and 70 years old in good health.

The CDR3 sequence: CASSFWDRGSYEQYF. Here the CDR3 DNA reads TGTGCCAGCAGCTTTTGGGACAGGGGATCCTACGAGCAGTACTTC. V and J are TRBV7-9 and TRBJ2-7, with 10 bases that match TRBD1. J gave up 1 base and V 3 bases, and 3 bases lay outside the gene matches. CDR3 length: 15 amino acids. From germline, CDR1 is SEHNR and CDR2 FQNEAQ (reference sequence).

The V and J genes are TRBV7-4 and TRBJ1-1, with 7 bases that match TRBD1. Trimming cost V 4 bases and J 0 bases; bases outside gene matches: 5. Germline CDR1 is SGHVT and CDR2 is SQSDAQ. The CDR3 contains 15 residues. The CDR3 spells CASSSAGGLNTEAFF. The CDR3 coding sequence is TGTGCCAGCAGCTCGGCAGGGGGATTGAACACTGAAGCTTTCTTT.

This chain links TRBV28 with TRBJ1-2, with D possibly matching TRBD1 (5 bases). V shed 5 bases and J shed 4 bases, with 17 bases lying between them. The CDR3 has 15 residues. Germline CDR1 MDHEN, CDR2 SYDVKM. Written as DNA, the CDR3 is TGTGCCAGCAGTCTGGGGGAATATCGCGGCTATGGCTACACCTTC. Protein sequence: CASSLGEYRGYGYTF.

The chain links TRBV6-1 to TRBJ1-5; D is unresolved. CDR3 length: 12 amino acids. Trimming removed 6 bases from V and 4 bases from J, with 7 bases in between. Germline values: CDR1 MNHNS, CDR2 SASEGT. The DNA for the CDR3 is TGTGCCAGCAGGGGGATTAATCAGCCCCAGCATTTT. Translation gives CASRGINQPQHF.

This rearrangement joins TRBV12-5 to TRBJ2-7; TRBD1 or TRBD2 may be the D gene (5 bases each). The CDR3 covers 12 residues. Trimming pared 5 bases from V and 7 bases from J, leaving 12 bases between. Germline CDR1 LGHNT, CDR2 FRNRAP. The CDR3 reads CASGPGTREQYF. CDR3 DNA: TGTGCTAGTGGTCCGGGGACGAGAGAGCAGTACTTC.

The chain recombines TRBV13 with TRBJ2-3; 15 bases align to TRBD2. CDR3 length equals 20 residues. V gave up 5 bases and J gave up 5 bases; unmatched junction bases: 17. The V gene's germline CDR1 is PRHDT and CDR2 FYEKMQ (reference sequence). CDR3 nucleotide sequence: TGTGCCAGCAGCCCCCCGGGACTAGCGGGAGGAACACGTTGGGGAGATACGCAGTATTTT. This translates into CASSPPGLAGGTRWGDTQYF.

In this sample, this clone turned up once. The gene calls are TRBV19 and TRBJ2-6; D uncertain. From germline, CDR1 is LNHDA and CDR2 SQIVND (reference sequence). The CDR3 contains 14 residues. Trimming left V 8 bases short and J 0 bases short, with 8 bases between. CDR3 amino acids: CASGTISGANVLTF. The CDR3 nucleotides read TGTGCCAGTGGTACGATCTCTGGGGCCAACGTCCTGACTTTC.

This rearrangement joins TRBV7-8 to TRBJ2-2; weak D call: TRBD1 (6 bases). Trimming cost V 0 bases and J 0 bases, with 17 bases left between them. This CDR3 is built from 19 residues. Looked up from germline, CDR1 is SGHVS and CDR2 is FQNEAQ. The CDR3 coding sequence is TGTGCCAGCAGCTTAGCGATGGACAGTGGTAGCGCGAACACCGGGGAGCTGTTTTTT. It translates to CASSLAMDSGSANTGELFF. The full variable domain, in which reference TRBV7-8 and TRBJ2-2 provide the parts outside the CDR3, is GAGVSQSPRYKVAKRGQDVALRCDPISGHVSLFWYQQALGQGPEFLTYFQNEAQLDKSGLPSDRFFAERPEGSVSTLKIQRTQQEDSAVYLCASSLAMDSGSANTGELFFGEGSRLTVL.

The V and J genes are TRBV19 and TRBJ2-7; 7 bases align to TRBD1. The J segment lost 3 bases and the V segment lost 4 bases, leaving 6 bases of the junction unmatched. The CDR3 is 14 residues long. CDR1 LNHDA and CDR2 SQIVND come from the germline V gene (reference sequence). The CDR3 DNA reads TGTGCCAGTAGTAGAACGGGACAGCACTACGAGCAGTACTTC. Translating gives CASSRTGQHYEQYF.

This clone was detected once. V and J are TRBV28 and TRBJ2-2; no firm D call. The CDR3 covers 14 residues. CDR1 MDHEN and CDR2 SYDVKM come from the germline V gene. V was cut by 7 bases and J by 0 bases, with 9 bases left in between. CDR3 in amino acids: CASKGVPNTGELFF. The CDR3 DNA reads as TGTGCCAGCAAGGGTGTTCCGAACACCGGGGAGCTGTTTTTT.

CDR3 DNA: TGTGCCAGCAGTTTCGATTTCGGATCTTCACCCCTCCACTTT. This codes for CASSFDFGSSPLHF. V and J are TRBV6-5 and TRBJ1-6; no reliable D call. Trimming left V 4 bases short and J 9 bases short, with 13 bases between. The V gene's germline CDR1 is MNHEY and CDR2 SVGAGI. CDR3 length: 14 residues.

The chain carries TRBV25-1 and TRBJ2-3; the match to TRBD2 covers 9 bases. The ends lost 6 bases at V and 4 bases at J; junction bases unmatched: 8. The CDR3 is made up of 15 amino acids. The V gene's germline CDR1 is MGHDK and CDR2 SYGVNS. CDR3 in amino acids: CASSPGTSSADTQYF. CDR3 sequence (DNA): TGTGCCAGCAGCCCCGGGACTAGCTCAGCAGATACGCAGTATTTT.

The table lists this clone with a count of one. The chain uses TRBV6-5 and TRBJ1-1; D is unresolved. Germline CDR1 reads MNHEY; CDR2 reads SVGAGI. V was pared by 0 bases and J by 1 base, with 6 bases between. CDR3 size: 14 residues. Here the CDR3 DNA reads TGTGCCAGCAGTTACTCACACCAGAACACTGAAGCTTTCTTT. Translated: CASSYSHQNTEAFF.

The chain uses TRBV21-1 and TRBJ2-3; the listed D gene, TRBD2, was not tested against the DNA. TRBV21-1 is a known pseudogene. The CDR3 covers 16 residues. The CDR3 loop reads CASSKGTTLGTDTQYF. As DNA, the CDR3 is TGTGCCAGCAGCAAGGGGACTACCCTGGGCACAGATACGCAGTATTTT.

This clone was observed a single time. The chain couples TRBV30 to TRBJ2-1; TRBD2 agrees at 8 bases. V was clipped by 8 bases and J by 8 bases; unmatched bases: 8. Germline CDR1 and CDR2: GTSNPN and SVGIG (reference sequence). This CDR3 is built from 12 residues. Here the CDR3 reads CAGERELDEQFF. As DNA, the CDR3 is TGTGCCGGCGAGCGGGAGCTCGATGAGCAGTTCTTC.

In DNA form, the CDR3 reads TGTGCCAGCAGCCATCGGACAGAGAGCGGGGGGATTAGATCCTACGAGCAGTACTTC. Protein sequence: CASSHRTESGGIRSYEQYF. The V call is TRBV14, the J call TRBJ2-7, with TRBD2 matching over 9 bases. V gave up 3 bases and J gave up 1 base; unmatched junction bases: 16. The germline CDR1 and CDR2 sequences are SGHDN and FVKESK. The CDR3 is 19 amino acids. The full variable domain, rest sourced from reference TRBV14 and TRBJ2-7, is EAGVTQFPSHSVIEKGQTVTLRCDPISGHDNLYWYRRVMGKEIKFLLHFVKESKQDESGMPNNRFLAERTGGTYSTLKVQPAELEDSGVYFCASSHRTESGGIRSYEQYFGPGTRLTVT.

V is TRBV7-3 and J is TRBJ1-1; D is ambiguous. Per the germline V gene, CDR1 is SGHTA and CDR2 is FQGTGA. V was cut by 4 bases and J by 10 bases, with 16 bases left in between. The CDR3 has 13 amino acids. This CDR3 reads CASSSGPGGRAFF. In DNA, the CDR3 is TGTGCCAGCAGCTCCGGGCCCGGCGGAAGAGCTTTCTTT. The full variable domain, with the rest looked up from reference TRBV7-3 and TRBJ1-1, is GAGVSQTPSNKVTEKGKYVELRCDPISGHTALYWYRQSLGQGPEFLIYFQGTGAADDSGLPNDRFFAVRPEGSVSTLKIQRTERGDSAVYLCASSSGPGGRAFFGQGTRLTVV.

The chain joins TRBV2 to TRBJ2-1, with TRBD2 matching over 9 bases. CDR3 length: 16 amino acids. The V and J ends lost 0 bases and 6 bases, in that order; junction bases with no gene match: 6. Per germline, CDR1 SNHLY and CDR2 FYNNEI. DNA for the CDR3: TGTGCCAGCAGTGAAGCGCTTGCGGGGGGGTCCAATGAGCAGTTCTTC. It translates to CASSEALAGGSNEQFF.

The chain combines TRBV6-4 with TRBJ1-5; D gene uncertain. Trimming took 0 bases from V and 2 from J, leaving 2 bases between them. Germline CDR1 MRHNA, CDR2 SNTAGT. This CDR3 is built from 13 residues. The chain's CDR3 is CASSDSGNQPQHF. CDR3 bases: TGTGCCAGCAGTGACTCGGGCAATCAGCCCCAGCATTTT.

The rearrangement uses TRBV5-1 and TRBJ1-1; D perhaps matches TRBD1 (5 bases). Germline-derived CDR1 and CDR2 are SGHRS and YFSETQ. V gave up 4 bases and J gave up 2 bases, with 15 bases separating them. The CDR3 is 15 residues long. In DNA form, the CDR3 reads TGCGCCAGCAGCCCATCCGTGGGGGTAAACACTGAAGCTTTCTTT. Protein sequence: CASSPSVGVNTEAFF. Complete variable domain (other parts from reference TRBV5-1 and TRBJ1-1): KAGVTQTPRYLIKTRGQQVTLSCSPISGHRSVSWYQQTPGQGLQFLFEYFSETQRNKGNFPGRFSGRQFSNSRSEMNVSTLELGDSALYLCASSPSVGVNTEAFFGQGTRLTVV.

The chain combines TRBV4-1 with TRBJ2-1; possibly TRBD2 for D (6 bases). CDR1 MGHRA and CDR2 YSYEKL come from the germline V gene. The CDR3 is 17 amino acids. V lost 0 bases, J lost 7 bases, and 19 bases lay in between. CDR3 nucleotides: TGCGCCAGCAGCCAAGATTCTCCGGGAGTAATTTATAATGAGCAGTTCTTC. This codes for CASSQDSPGVIYNEQFF.

The chain recombines TRBV28 with TRBJ2-5, with unresolved D. V was trimmed by 3 bases and J by 5 bases, leaving 10 bases between them. The germline V gene encodes CDR1 MDHEN and CDR2 SYDVKM. The CDR3 sequence is 13 residues long. The CDR3 DNA reads TGTGCCAGCAGTTTCCCCGAAAGGGAGACCCAGTACTTC. Its protein product is CASSFPERETQYF. The whole variable domain, remainder taken from reference TRBV28 and TRBJ2-5, is DVKVTQSSRYLVKRTGEKVFLECVQDMDHENMFWYRQDPGLGLRLIYFSYDVKMKEKGDIPEGYSVSREKKERFSLILESASTNQTSMYLCASSFPERETQYFGPGTRLLVL.